One and the same sample provided the 25 T cell receptor beta chains below, sequenced in a study of CD8+ T cells in alopecia areata. RNA was extracted and reverse transcribed into cDNA as the sequencing template. Data came from immunoSEQ multiplex PCR; TCRdb stores just in-frame clones and leaves some out. The sample gives approximately 150,000 clones, about 87% of which show up once; over 13% is in the top ten. The material was CD8+ T cells sorted from blood, obtained at week 0. The receptors come from a human donor with alopecia areata.

The V gene is TRBV18, the J gene TRBJ1-1; 7 bases match TRBD1. Germline CDR1 reads KGHSH; CDR2 reads LQKENI. With V trimmed by 0 bases and J by 3 bases, 4 bases remained unmatched. The CDR3 contains 15 residues. CDR3 region: CASSPPHQGDTEAFF. CDR3 coding DNA: TGTGCCAGCTCACCACCGCACCAGGGGGACACTGAAGCTTTCTTT.

J is TRBJ1-5 and V is TRBV2; D is ambiguous. Germline CDR1 and CDR2: SNHLY and FYNNEI. V lost 4 bases and J 2 bases, leaving 6 bases between the germline ends. The CDR3 is made up of 13 amino acids. CDR3 sequence reads: CASSGSGNQPQHF. CDR3 sequence (DNA): TGTGCCAGCAGTGGAAGCGGCAATCAGCCCCAGCATTTT. Filled out from reference TRBV2 and TRBJ1-5, the complete variable domain reads EPEVTQTPSHQVTQMGQEVILRCVPISNHLYFYWYRQILGQKVEFLVSFYNNEISEKSEIFDDQFSVERPDGSNFTLKIRSTKLEDSAMYFCASSGSGNQPQHFGDGTRLSIL.

The chain combines TRBV27 with TRBJ2-7, with D perhaps being TRBD1 or TRBD2 (5 bases each). Germline values: CDR1 MNHEY, CDR2 SMNVEV (reference sequence). The V end lost 3 bases, the J end lost 1 base, and 16 bases lay between the germline ends. CDR3 length: 16 amino acids. CDR3 in amino acids: CASSFRGDVLSYEQYF. DNA for the CDR3: TGTGCCAGCAGTTTTAGAGGGGACGTACTGTCCTACGAGCAGTACTTC.

This sequence joins TRBV4-1 and TRBJ2-1; 7 nucleotides match TRBD2. Trimming took 1 base from V and 5 from J; bases not matched to a gene: 2. CDR3 length: 14 residues. Per the germline V gene, CDR1 is MGHRA and CDR2 is YSYEKL. CDR3: CASSQARGDNEQFF. In DNA, the CDR3 is TGCGCCAGCAGCCAAGCTCGGGGGGACAATGAGCAGTTCTTC.

In its sample, this clone was seen once. The chain recombines TRBV11-2 with TRBJ2-4; tentatively, D is TRBD1 or TRBD2 (5 bases each). From germline, CDR1 is SGHAT and CDR2 FQNNGV. The CDR3 length is 16 residues. V lost 2 bases to trimming and J lost 1 base, with 12 bases between them. The CDR3 loop reads CASSLLVGAAKNIQYF. For the CDR3, the DNA is TGTGCCAGCAGCTTACTGGTCGGGGCGGCCAAAAACATTCAGTACTTC.

The chain recombines TRBV7-9 with TRBJ2-2; D not certain. The V end was cut by 2 bases, the J end by 1 base, with 11 bases between. The germline V gene encodes CDR1 SEHNR and CDR2 FQNEAQ (reference sequence). The length of the CDR3 is 16 residues. The CDR3 bases are TGTGCCAGCAGCTTATTTACCCGGATGAACACCGGGGAGCTGTTTTTT. As protein: CASSLFTRMNTGELFF.

The chain is built from TRBV4-1 and TRBJ2-7; D remains ambiguous. The ends were cut back, 2 bases at V and 0 bases at J, with 8 bases in the middle. Germline loops: CDR1 MGHRA, CDR2 YSYEKL. This CDR3 comprises 14 residues. The CDR3 protein is CASSQQGFSYEQYF. The CDR3, as DNA: TGCGCCAGCAGCCAACAAGGGTTCTCCTACGAGCAGTACTTC.

The chain is built from TRBV27 and TRBJ1-2; 9 nucleotides align to TRBD1. Germline V gives CDR1 MNHEY, CDR2 SMNVEV (reference sequence). This CDR3 comprises 12 residues. V dropped 5 bases and J dropped 11; count of bases not matched to a gene: 6. Written as DNA, the CDR3 is TGTGCCAGCAGTCCCGGGACAGGGTGGTACACCTTC. Translating it yields CASSPGTGWYTF.

The chain couples TRBV6-5 to TRBJ2-7; a possible D gene is TRBD2 (6 bases). Germline V gives CDR1 MNHEY, CDR2 SVGAGI. V lost 5 bases and J lost 2, with 13 bases in between. CDR3 length: 14 amino acids. As DNA, the CDR3 is TGTGCCAGCAGTCATTCTACGGGGGCCTACGAGCAGTACTTC. Translation gives CASSHSTGAYEQYF.

This clone is a singleton in its sample. An end of the junction differs from the germline gene, which may be a read error. The chain employs TRBV4-1 and TRBJ1-1; D is unresolved. The germline CDR1 and CDR2 sequences are MGHRA and YSYEKL. CDR3 length equals 14 residues. CDR3 in DNA: TGCGCCAGCAGACAAGGACTTTCCGGGTTTGGCGCTTTCTTT. It translates to CASRQGLSGFGAFF.

The chain recombines TRBV4-2 with TRBJ2-7; tentative D call: TRBD2 (6 bases). The CDR3 is 16 amino acids. The V gene lost 0 bases and the J gene lost 7 bases, with 19 bases spanning the gap. Germline V gene data show CDR1 as LGHNA and CDR2 as YNFKEQ. The CDR3, as DNA: TGTGCCAGCAGCCAAGAGGGAGCGGGCGGGTTTCGGGAGCAGTACTTC. Protein: CASSQEGAGGFREQYF.

V and J are TRBV30 and TRBJ2-7, with D possibly matching TRBD2 (5 bases). Looked up from germline, CDR1 is GTSNPN and CDR2 is SVGIG (reference sequence). This CDR3 contains 13 residues. The germline V and J ends were trimmed by 0 bases and 5 bases, with 11 bases remaining between them. CDR3 loop: CAWSVISGNEQYF. Written as DNA, the CDR3 is TGTGCCTGGAGTGTAATTTCCGGGAACGAGCAGTACTTC.

The chain is built from TRBV14 and TRBJ1-1, with D unresolved. The V and J ends lost 3 bases and 0 bases respectively, with 17 bases between them. Germline CDR1 and CDR2: SGHDN and FVKESK. The CDR3 has 17 amino acids. The CDR3 DNA is TGTGCCAGCAGCCATCTTCCGGGAGAAGGGTTGAACACTGAAGCTTTCTTT. It is translated as CASSHLPGEGLNTEAFF.

The gene calls are TRBV5-1 and TRBJ1-1; TRBD1 agrees at 9 bases. The CDR3 is made up of 12 amino acids. Germline CDR1 and CDR2: SGHRS and YFSETQ. After removal of 0 bases from V and 11 bases from J, the junction contained 2 bases not matched to a gene. The CDR3 sequence: CASSLGDRAAFF. CDR3 DNA sequence: TGCGCCAGCAGCTTGGGGGACAGGGCCGCTTTCTTT.

The chain combines TRBV7-6 with TRBJ2-1; D perhaps matches TRBD2 (6 bases). Deletions cut 3 bases from V and 5 bases from J, with 14 bases between. The CDR3 runs to 15 residues. Per germline, CDR1 SGHVS and CDR2 FNYEAQ. The CDR3 DNA reads TGTGCCAGCAGCTTTACCGGGAGTACTAACAATGAGCAGTTCTTC. Encoded protein: CASSFTGSTNNEQFF.

The V and J genes are TRBV5-1 and TRBJ2-7; 9 nucleotides align to TRBD1. The CDR3 length is 14 residues. The germline gives CDR1 SGHRS, CDR2 YFSETQ. J lost 3 bases, V lost 4 bases, and 5 bases had no gene match. CDR3 bases: TGCGCCAGCAGCGGAGGGACAGGGAACTACGAGCAGTACTTC. Protein sequence: CASSGGTGNYEQYF. The entire variable domain, with the rest obtained from reference TRBV5-1 and TRBJ2-7, is as follows: KAGVTQTPRYLIKTRGQQVTLSCSPISGHRSVSWYQQTPGQGLQFLFEYFSETQRNKGNFPGRFSGRQFSNSRSEMNVSTLELGDSALYLCASSGGTGNYEQYFGPGTRLTVT.

The V and J genes are TRBV15 and TRBJ2-1; 7 nucleotides line up with TRBD1. The length of the CDR3 is 17 residues. Germline-derived CDR1 and CDR2 are LNHNV and YYDKDF (reference sequence). J was trimmed by 6 bases and V by 5 bases; bases with no gene match: 16. CDR3 in amino acids: CATSSLSGQAFGNEQFF. The CDR3 DNA reads as TGTGCCACCAGCTCACTCAGCGGACAGGCTTTCGGCAATGAGCAGTTCTTC.

A single count supports this clone. The chain recombines TRBV7-9 with TRBJ2-7, with 8 bases identical to TRBD1. From germline, CDR1 is SEHNR and CDR2 FQNEAQ (reference sequence). The V gene end was trimmed by 5 bases and the J gene end by 4 bases; junction bases not matched to a gene: 10. The CDR3 has 15 residues. The CDR3 DNA reads TGTGCCAGCAGCCCTGACAGGGGTGGGGGTTACGAGCAGTACTTC. This codes for CASSPDRGGGYEQYF.

The sample holds one count of this clone. The chain employs TRBV7-6 and TRBJ2-7, with D possibly being TRBD1 (6 bases). The length of the CDR3 is 16 residues. V was pared by 1 base and J by 2 bases, with 15 bases between. Germline V gene sequence: CDR1 SGHVS, CDR2 FNYEAQ. The CDR3: CASSLGSSQGTYEQYF. The CDR3 nucleotides read TGTGCCAGCAGCTTAGGTTCGTCGCAGGGGACCTACGAGCAGTACTTC.

The chain is built from TRBV7-6 and TRBJ2-7; tentative D call: TRBD2 (5 bases). CDR1 SGHVS and CDR2 FNYEAQ come from the germline V gene. Trimming took off 0 bases at V and 5 bases at J, with 8 bases between the two ends. This CDR3 contains 13 residues. DNA for the CDR3: TGTGCCAGCAGCTTAGCGCCCGGGGACGAGCAGTACTTC. Amino acid sequence: CASSLAPGDEQYF.

The rearrangement joins TRBV7-6 to TRBJ1-1; D unclear. The V gene's germline CDR1 is SGHVS and CDR2 FNYEAQ. The V end lost 1 base, the J end lost 1 base, and 7 bases lay between the germline ends. This CDR3 spans 14 amino acids. In nucleotides, the CDR3 is TGTGCCAGCAGCTTAGATCGAACGAACACTGAAGCTTTCTTT. Translation: CASSLDRTNTEAFF.

CDR3 sequence (DNA): TGTGCCAGCACCCGAGCCGGGGAGCTGTTTTTT. It specifies CASTRAGELFF. This chain uses TRBV2 with TRBJ2-2; no reliable D call. Trimming cost V 7 bases and J 6 bases, with 6 bases left between them. The CDR3 has 11 residues. Germline V gene lookup returns CDR1 SNHLY and CDR2 FYNNEI.

The chain has TRBV7-9 and TRBJ2-5, with D unclear. The last part of the DNA fits TRBJ2-7 better; the J call may be wrong. Germline CDR1 and CDR2: SEHNR and FQNEAQ (reference sequence). The CDR3 extends over 12 amino acids. The CDR3 sequence: CASSPHSYEQYF. The CDR3 coding sequence is TGTGCCAGCAGCCCCCACTCCTACGAGCAGTACTTC.

The chain combines TRBV6-1 with TRBJ1-1; 7 bases align to TRBD1. There are 15 residues in the CDR3. CDR1 is MNHNS and CDR2 is SASEGT in the germline V gene. The junction had 10 bases not matched to a gene; V was cut back by 9 bases and J by 0 bases. In DNA, the CDR3 is TGTGCCAGTCGTGATCCGGGACAGCTGAACACTGAAGCTTTCTTT. Residues: CASRDPGQLNTEAFF.

The chain joins TRBV4-3 to TRBJ2-7; tentatively, D is TRBD1 (5 bases). V shed 2 bases and J shed 2 bases, with 10 bases lying between them. From germline, CDR1 is LGHNA and CDR2 YSLEER. The CDR3 runs 14 residues. The CDR3 nucleotides are TGCGCCAGCAGCCAATCGTCAGGGACCTACGAGCAGTACTTC. This sequence encodes CASSQSSGTYEQYF.